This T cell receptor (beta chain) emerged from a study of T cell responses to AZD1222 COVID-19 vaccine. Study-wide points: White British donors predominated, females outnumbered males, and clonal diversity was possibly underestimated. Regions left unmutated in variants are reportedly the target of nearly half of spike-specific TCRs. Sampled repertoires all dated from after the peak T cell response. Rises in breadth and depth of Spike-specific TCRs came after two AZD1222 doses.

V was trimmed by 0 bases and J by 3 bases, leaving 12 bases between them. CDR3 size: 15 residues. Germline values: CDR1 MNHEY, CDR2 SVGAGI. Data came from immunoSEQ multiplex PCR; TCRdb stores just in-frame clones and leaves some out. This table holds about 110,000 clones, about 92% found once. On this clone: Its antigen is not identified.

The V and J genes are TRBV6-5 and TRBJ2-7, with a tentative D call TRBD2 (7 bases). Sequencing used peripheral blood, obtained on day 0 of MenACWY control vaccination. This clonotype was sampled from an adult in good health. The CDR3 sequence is CASSYSGGAVYEQYF. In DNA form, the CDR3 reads TGTGCCAGCAGTTACTCGGGGGGGGCCGTCTACGAGCAGTACTTC.